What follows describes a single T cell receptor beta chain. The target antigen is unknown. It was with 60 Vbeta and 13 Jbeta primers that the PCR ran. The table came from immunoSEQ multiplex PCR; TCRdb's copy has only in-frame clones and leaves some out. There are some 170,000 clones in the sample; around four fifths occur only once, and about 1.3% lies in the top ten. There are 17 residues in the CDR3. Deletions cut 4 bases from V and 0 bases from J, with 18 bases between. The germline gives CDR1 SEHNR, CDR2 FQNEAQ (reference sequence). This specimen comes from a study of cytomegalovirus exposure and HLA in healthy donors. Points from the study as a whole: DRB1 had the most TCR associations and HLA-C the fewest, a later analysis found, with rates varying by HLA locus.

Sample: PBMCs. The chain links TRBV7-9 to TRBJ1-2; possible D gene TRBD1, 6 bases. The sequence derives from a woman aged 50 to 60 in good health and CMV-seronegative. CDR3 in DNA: TGTGCCAGCAGCTCCAGGGGCTGGGGAAAGGCTAACTATGGCTACACCTTC. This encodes CASSSRGWGKANYGYTF.